This entry is about one T cell receptor beta chain. This sample is part of a study of cytomegalovirus exposure and HLA in healthy donors. The PCR had 60 Vbeta and 13 Jbeta primers. Study processing details: Some 11 million shared chains were among the 80 million or so unique TCR beta chains that a later analysis counted. TCRdb's copy holds only in-frame clones and misses some; the assay was immunoSEQ multiplex PCR. D and trimming come from the DNA, and the V and J calls and clone size come from that table. The sample records about 160,000 clones, about 72% being singletons. The J segment lost 3 bases and the V segment lost 5 bases, leaving 10 bases of the junction unmatched. This CDR3 comprises 15 residues. Per germline, CDR1 MNHEY and CDR2 SVGAGI.

V is TRBV6-5 and J is TRBJ2-7; 7 nucleotides align to TRBD1. The receptor comes from a man younger than 40 in good health and CMV-seropositive. What was sequenced was PBMCs. Here the CDR3 reads CASSTEGATHYEQYF. As DNA, the CDR3 is TGTGCCAGCAGTACCGAGGGGGCTACCCACTACGAGCAGTACTTC.